Sequencing of this T cell receptor (beta chain) was carried out in a study of T cells in Graves' hyperthyroidism and ophthalmopathy. Amplified TCR beta CDR3 regions came from RNA transcripts. TCR CDR3 underwent first-round RT-PCR with the HTBI primer set. TCRdb re-analysed the multiplex PCR reads in MiXCR, keeping a single row per CDR3 protein. The profile covers hundreds of thousands of distinct CDR3 sequences, with over 11% appearing a single time and under 30% taken by the ten largest. Germline CDR1 reads ENHRY; CDR2 reads SYGVKD. Trimming cost V 7 bases and J 8 bases; bases outside gene matches: 5. The CDR3 loop spans 13 amino acids. The authors deemed Graves' hyperthyroidism stable absent ophthalmopathy progression within 18 months. Disease duration under 2 months; hyperthyroidism patients were aged 18 to 65. In making diagnoses, clinical symptoms, serum thyroxine and TRAb, thyroid ultrasound and orbital computed tomography were all used.

This clonotype was seen repeatedly, ten times or more. Its antigen is still unknown. General observations from the study: Peripheral blood also featured most of the thyroid clonotypes expanded above 0.001.

The chain joins TRBV10-3 to TRBJ1-6, with 7 positions matching TRBD1. The origin of this receptor is a woman younger than 45 with Graves' hyperthyroidism. The sample was blood. CDR3 sequence (DNA): TGTGCCATCAACAGGGACAGCGATTCACCCCTCCACTTT. Residues: CAINRDSDSPLHF.